The 28 T cell receptor beta chains in this list originate from one sample, sequenced in a study of patients and donors after allogeneic stem cell transplantation. Using its own MiXCR run on the RT-PCR reads, TCRdb lists one record per CDR3 protein. Among approximately 150,000 distinct CDR3 sequences listed, roughly 24% were seen once. The specimen was blood, either unsorted or a sorted T cell fraction (not recorded which). The origin of the receptors is a human donor who was either an allogeneic HSCT recipient or a stem cell or donor lymphocyte infusion donor (not recorded which). It is not recorded whose cells these are; they may come from a transplant donor.

The genes are TRBV9 and TRBJ2-3, with D possibly TRBD2 on 6 matching bases. Trimming took off 6 bases at V and 2 bases at J, with 10 bases between the two ends. The CDR3 sequence is 13 residues long. Per germline, CDR1 SGDLS and CDR2 YYNGEE. The CDR3 bases are TGTGCCAGCACGGCGGGGACCACAGATACGCAGTATTTT. Its protein is CASTAGTTDTQYF.

This chain joins TRBV20-1 and TRBJ1-5, with unresolved D. CDR1 is DFQATT, CDR2 SNEGSKA, per germline (reference sequence). Trimming removed 6 bases from V and 0 bases from J, with 15 bases in between. The CDR3 covers 15 residues. In DNA, the CDR3 is TGCAGTGCCCCCTGGGCGACGGATAGCAATCAGCCCCAGCATTTT. As protein: CSAPWATDSNQPQHF.

In its sample, this clonotype was seen a few times. The chain uses TRBV12-3 or TRBV12-4 and TRBJ2-7; weak D call: TRBD1 (5 bases). V lost 1 base, J lost 3 bases, and 7 bases lay in between. The CDR3 is 13 residues long. CDR3 nucleotides: TGTGCCAGCAGTTTAGTTCAGGGCTACGAGCAGTACTTC. Protein: CASSLVQGYEQYF.

This chain links TRBV24-1 with TRBJ2-1; possible D gene TRBD2, 5 bases. This CDR3 is 18 amino acids long. Between the trimmed V and J ends, which lost 4 bases and 3 bases, there was a span of 21 bases. Germline V gene data show CDR1 as KGHDR and CDR2 as SFDVKD. The CDR3 loop reads CATSDKRLGGLGYNEQFF. CDR3 coding DNA: TGTGCCACCAGTGACAAAAGGCTTGGCGGACTCGGCTACAATGAGCAGTTCTTC.

This clonotype was counted a few times. This chain joins TRBV30 and TRBJ1-5; unclear D gene. The CDR3 covers 14 residues. Per the germline V gene, CDR1 is GTSNPN and CDR2 is SVGIG (reference sequence). V lost 8 bases and J lost 1, with 15 bases in between. The CDR3 spells CAIDPPGSNQPQHF. The CDR3 DNA is TGTGCCATTGACCCGCCCGGGAGCAATCAGCCCCAGCATTTT.

Worth noting for this clonotype: A much bigger clone sits one base away, suggesting this may be a read error. This chain uses TRBV20-1 with TRBJ1-5, with D perhaps matching TRBD1 (5 bases). This CDR3 is built from 13 residues. V dropped 7 bases and J dropped 2 bases, with 12 bases sitting between them. Germline values: CDR1 DFQATT, CDR2 SNEGSKA (reference sequence). CDR3 sequence reads: CSVVGRGNQPQHF. Here the CDR3 DNA reads TGCAGTGTTGTGGGACGGGGCAATCAGCCCCAGCATTTT.

The chain joins TRBV6-5 to TRBJ1-2; 8 bases line up with TRBD1. The germline V gene has CDR1 MNHEY and CDR2 SVGAGI. The J segment lost 1 base and the V segment lost 7 bases, leaving 5 bases of the junction unmatched. This CDR3 spans 14 amino acids. This CDR3 is CASTNTGGNYGYTF. DNA of the CDR3: TGTGCCAGCACCAATACAGGGGGTAACTATGGCTACACCTTC.

This chain's CDR3 is CASSSNIGTGFSYGYTF. CDR3 in DNA: TGTGCCAGCAGCTCAAATATAGGGACAGGGTTTTCCTATGGCTACACCTTC. The chain joins TRBV7-9 to TRBJ1-2, with 9 positions matching TRBD1. Germline values: CDR1 SEHNR, CDR2 FQNEAQ (reference sequence). There are 17 residues in the CDR3. The J segment lost 4 bases and the V segment lost 4 bases, leaving 13 bases of the junction unmatched.

The chain recombines TRBV5-1 with TRBJ2-7; 8 bases are a match to TRBD2. The V gene's germline CDR1 is SGHRS and CDR2 YFSETQ. The CDR3 runs to 17 residues. V shed 0 bases and J 3 bases; nucleotides not matched to a gene: 11. The CDR3 protein is CASSLGRGPAGDYEQYF. Written as DNA, the CDR3 is TGCGCCAGCAGCTTGGGGCGGGGACCAGCGGGGGACTACGAGCAGTACTTC. Full variable domain (outside the CDR3, taken from reference TRBV5-1 and TRBJ2-7): KAGVTQTPRYLIKTRGQQVTLSCSPISGHRSVSWYQQTPGQGLQFLFEYFSETQRNKGNFPGRFSGRQFSNSRSEMNVSTLELGDSALYLCASSLGRGPAGDYEQYFGPGTRLTVT.

This clonotype was picked up a small number of times. The V call is TRBV7-6, the J call TRBJ1-1, with D possibly being TRBD1 (6 bases). V was trimmed by 5 bases and J by 8 bases, leaving 21 bases between them. Germline CDR1 reads SGHVS; CDR2 reads FNYEAQ. This CDR3 is built from 15 residues. DNA of the CDR3: TGTGCCAGCAGCGCCTCCCCGGGGGCCCATGGGGAAGCTTTCTTT. Translation gives CASSASPGAHGEAFF.

This clonotype came up a few times. This chain joins TRBV5-1 and TRBJ1-2; D is unresolved. V was clipped by 0 bases and J by 2 bases, with 8 bases between them. The germline V gene encodes CDR1 SGHRS and CDR2 YFSETQ. The CDR3 is 14 residues long. The CDR3: CASSLGPGNYGYTF. In DNA form, the CDR3 reads TGCGCCAGCAGCTTGGGTCCCGGGAACTATGGCTACACCTTC.

The rearrangement joins TRBV29-1 to TRBJ2-3; 7 bases are a match to TRBD1. Germline V gene data show CDR1 as SQVTM and CDR2 as ANQGSEA. The CDR3 is made up of 17 amino acids. V dropped 6 bases and J dropped 0; count of bases not matched to a gene: 15. In nucleotides, the CDR3 is TGCAGCGTCACACACCCAATCGGACAGGAGAGCACAGATACGCAGTATTTT. This encodes CSVTHPIGQESTDTQYF.

This sequence joins TRBV7-6 and TRBJ2-6; D gene unclear. CDR3 length: 16 amino acids. V was shortened by 0 bases and J by 2 bases, with 8 bases between the two germline ends. The germline CDR1 and CDR2 sequences are SGHVS and FNYEAQ. The chain's CDR3 is CASSLAVAAGANVLTF. The CDR3 region has the DNA TGTGCCAGCAGCTTAGCGGTGGCGGCTGGGGCCAACGTCCTGACTTTC.

The table lists this clonotype with many counts. The CDR3 nucleotides read TGCGCCAGCAGCTTGCGGGCCGAGGGTACTGAAGCTTTCTTT. Residues: CASSLRAEGTEAFF. This chain uses TRBV5-1 with TRBJ1-1; D is uncertain. The V gene's germline CDR1 is SGHRS and CDR2 YFSETQ. V lost 1 base and J 5 bases, leaving 12 bases between the germline ends. The length of the CDR3 is 14 residues.

This clonotype was detected ten times or more. This chain uses TRBV29-1 with TRBJ1-1; D gene unclear. The V gene lost 3 bases and the J gene lost 0 bases, with 5 bases spanning the gap. Germline CDR1 reads SQVTM; CDR2 reads ANQGSEA. This CDR3 is built from 12 residues. The CDR3 is CSVDSMNTEAFF. The CDR3 bases are TGCAGCGTTGATAGTATGAACACTGAAGCTTTCTTT.

V is TRBV12-3 or TRBV12-4 and J is TRBJ2-6, with 7 bases that match TRBD1. The length of the CDR3 is 17 residues. Trimming removed 5 bases from V and 1 base from J; junction bases left unmatched: 8. Here the CDR3 reads CASSPGQSSSGANVLTF. In DNA form, the CDR3 reads TGTGCCAGCAGTCCGGGACAGAGTTCTTCTGGGGCCAACGTCCTGACTTTC.

This clonotype has only a few counts. The chain recombines TRBV11-3 with TRBJ2-1; 10 bases match TRBD2. Germline CDR1 and CDR2: SGHNT and YENEEA. J lost 8 bases, V lost 5 bases, and 12 bases had no gene match. This CDR3 comprises 16 residues. Here the CDR3 DNA reads TGTGCCAGCAGCCCTACCAGCGGGAGGGGCAGAGATGAGCAGTTCTTC. As protein: CASSPTSGRGRDEQFF.

In this sample, this clonotype turned up once. The chain links TRBV13 to TRBJ2-4, with D unclear. Trimming shortened V by 1 base and J by 7 bases, and 5 bases separated the two germline ends. The CDR3 runs 12 residues. Germline V lookup: CDR1 PRHDT, CDR2 FYEKMQ (reference sequence). As DNA, the CDR3 is TGTGCCAGCAGCTTAGACATCAACATTCAGTACTTC. Encoded protein: CASSLDINIQYF.

The rearrangement links TRBV28 to TRBJ1-2; 8 bases agree with TRBD1. This CDR3 is built from 18 residues. V dropped 6 bases and J dropped 1; count of bases not matched to a gene: 16. CDR1 is MDHEN, CDR2 SYDVKM, per germline. The CDR3 here is CASSYTITLQGVNYGYTF. The CDR3 nucleotides read TGTGCCAGCAGCTACACCATCACTTTACAGGGGGTTAACTATGGCTACACCTTC.

This clonotype was detected a few times. This rearrangement joins TRBV29-1 to TRBJ1-4; D is unresolved. V lost 4 bases, J lost 2 bases, and 5 bases lay in between. The CDR3 contains 12 residues. The germline V gene encodes CDR1 SQVTM and CDR2 ANQGSEA. CDR3 loop: CSVVGTNEKLFF. The DNA of the CDR3 is TGCAGCGTTGTGGGGACTAATGAAAAACTGTTTTTT.

The sample holds a few counts of this clonotype. The chain links TRBV7-2 to TRBJ1-2; unclear D gene. This CDR3 is 13 amino acids long. V lost 10 bases and J lost 4, with 16 bases in between. Germline values: CDR1 SGHTA, CDR2 FQGNSA. This CDR3 is CAISNDLSYGYTF. The CDR3 bases are TGTGCCATCTCCAATGACTTAAGCTATGGCTACACCTTC.

The rearrangement joins TRBV20-1 to TRBJ2-1; 7 bases align to TRBD2. V was clipped by 0 bases and J by 7 bases; unmatched bases: 3. The length of the CDR3 is 13 residues. Germline-derived CDR1 and CDR2 are DFQATT and SNEGSKA (reference sequence). The CDR3 spells CSAREREGNEQFF. The CDR3 nucleotides are TGCAGTGCTAGAGAAAGGGAGGGGAATGAGCAGTTCTTC.

This chain links TRBV5-4 with TRBJ2-7; D may be TRBD2 (5 bases). Per the germline V gene, CDR1 is SGHNT and CDR2 is YYREEE (reference sequence). Trimming removed 2 bases at V and 6 bases at J, with 18 bases between. The CDR3 sequence is 15 residues long. The CDR3 region has the DNA TGTGCCAGCAGCTTAAGACGACGGACTCTAGGCGAGCAGTACTTC. Its protein product is CASSLRRRTLGEQYF.

The chain is built from TRBV12-3 or TRBV12-4 and TRBJ2-7, with no clear D. The V and J ends lost 2 bases and 3 bases respectively, with 5 bases between them. The CDR3 is 12 amino acids. CDR3 sequence reads: CASSLMIYEQYF. CDR3 bases: TGTGCCAGCAGTTTAATGATCTACGAGCAGTACTTC.

This CDR3 reads CSASPSSGDYGYTF. The CDR3 DNA reads as TGCAGTGCTAGCCCCAGCAGTGGGGATTATGGCTACACCTTC. The chain links TRBV20-1 to TRBJ1-2; D gene uncertain. V lost 3 bases and J lost 5, with 16 bases in between. CDR1 and CDR2 (germline): DFQATT, SNEGSKA (reference sequence). The CDR3 has 14 amino acids.

The chain combines TRBV14 with TRBJ1-1; no clear D gene. This CDR3 has 14 residues. Deletions cut 1 base from V and 4 bases from J, with 10 bases between. Germline CDR1 is SGHDN and CDR2 is FVKESK. The CDR3 loop reads CASSQATVSTEAFF. In DNA, the CDR3 is TGTGCCAGCAGCCAAGCAACGGTGAGCACTGAAGCTTTCTTT.

This clonotype was counted between two and nine times. V usage is TRBV12-3 or TRBV12-4 and J usage is TRBJ1-2; a possible D gene is TRBD1 (5 bases). The CDR3 runs to 13 residues. V dropped 5 bases and J dropped 7 bases, with 14 bases sitting between them. This chain's CDR3 is CASSLQGWGGYTF. CDR3 nucleotides: TGTGCCAGCAGTCTCCAGGGTTGGGGTGGCTACACCTTC.

The chain employs TRBV5-1 and TRBJ1-1, with D unresolved. The CDR3 is 14 residues long. CDR1 and CDR2 (germline): SGHRS, YFSETQ. Trimming took 0 bases from V and 4 from J, leaving 10 bases between them. CDR3 in DNA: TGCGCCAGCAGCTTGGATCGGGTGGGCACTGAAGCTTTCTTT. Translation gives CASSLDRVGTEAFF.